This T cell receptor (beta chain) was recorded in a study of cytomegalovirus exposure and HLA in healthy donors. Whole-study context: Assignment to the Caucasian-associated ancestry cluster applied to 75% to 85% of the approximately 400 genotyped donors.

From germline, CDR1 is LNHDA and CDR2 SQIVND (reference sequence). V lost 5 bases to trimming and J lost 7 bases; unmatched junction nucleotides: 4. The CDR3 length is 13 residues. 60 Vbeta and 13 Jbeta primers were used in PCR. Clones were sequenced by immunoSEQ multiplex PCR, and TCRdb holds only the in-frame ones, with some missing. The sample records some 110,000 clones, around 69% being singletons. The sequenced sample consisted of PBMCs. The rearrangement uses TRBV19 and TRBJ1-5, with 8 bases that match TRBD1. The receptor's source is a man aged 50 or older in good health and CMV-seropositive. The DNA for the CDR3 is TGTGCCAGTAGTGGACAGGGTAGGCAGCCCCAGCATTTT. It codes for CASSGQGRQPQHF.